These 22 T cell receptor beta chains share one sample of origin, sequenced in a study of blood T cell repertoires in COVID-19. Sequencing was performed with immunoSEQ multiplex PCR; in TCRdb, only in-frame clones are kept and a portion is missing. The sample has 120,000 to 150,000 clones; more than 75% are singletons. The sequenced material came from peripheral blood. The receptors shown here come from a man in his fifties who had recovered from COVID-19.

In its sample, this clone was seen many times. The chain combines TRBV5-6 with TRBJ2-3; 10 nucleotides align to TRBD1. After removal of 4 bases from V and 4 bases from J, the junction contained 9 bases not matched to a gene. The CDR3 covers 16 residues. Germline lookup yields CDR1 SGHDT and CDR2 YYEEEE. The CDR3 bases are TGTGCCAGCAGCGCCCCGGGACAGGGGTATTCAGATACGCAGTATTTT. Its protein is CASSAPGQGYSDTQYF.

V usage is TRBV24-1 and J usage is TRBJ2-5; weak D call: TRBD1 (6 bases). The CDR3 length is 15 residues. CDR1 is KGHDR, CDR2 SFDVKD, per germline. V was cut by 4 bases and J by 4 bases, with 15 bases left in between. The CDR3 sequence is CATSEGTGFGETQYF. The CDR3 DNA follows: TGTGCCACCAGTGAAGGTACAGGGTTCGGAGAGACCCAGTACTTC.

This clone appeared once. CDR3 protein: CAISGLAGTNTGELFF. The CDR3 nucleotides are TGTGCCATCAGCGGACTAGCGGGGACGAACACCGGGGAGCTGTTTTTT. The chain links TRBV10-3 to TRBJ2-2; TRBD2 matches 12 bases. CDR3 length equals 16 residues. CDR1 and CDR2 from the germline V gene are ENHRY and SYGVKD. Trimming cost V 6 bases and J 0 bases; bases outside gene matches: 2.

The chain employs TRBV10-3 and TRBJ2-2; tentative D call: TRBD1 (5 bases). The CDR3 totals 16 residues. Germline CDR1 reads ENHRY; CDR2 reads SYGVKD. The V gene lost 1 base and the J gene lost 2 bases, with 11 bases spanning the gap. The CDR3 DNA reads TGTGCCATCAGTGAGTTCACGACAGCAAACACCGGGGAGCTGTTTTTT. Residues: CAISEFTTANTGELFF.

The rearrangement links TRBV5-1 to TRBJ2-5, with 10 nucleotides matching TRBD2. From germline, CDR1 is SGHRS and CDR2 YFSETQ. V lost 4 bases to trimming and J lost 0 bases; unmatched junction nucleotides: 3. There are 15 residues in the CDR3. In DNA, the CDR3 is TGCGCCAGCAGCCCTAGCGGGGGTCACCAAGAGACCCAGTACTTC. Translating gives CASSPSGGHQETQYF.

This chain connects TRBV6-2 or TRBV6-3 to TRBJ2-7; the D gene is possibly TRBD2 (6 bases). Germline values: CDR1 MNHEY, CDR2 SVGEGT. V dropped 2 bases and J dropped 5 bases, with 16 bases sitting between them. The CDR3 is 15 amino acids. CDR3 loop: CASSYPGDRKHEQYF. The CDR3 nucleotides are TGTGCCAGCAGTTACCCGGGGGATCGGAAGCACGAGCAGTACTTC.

The rearrangement links TRBV5-4 to TRBJ2-6; TRBD1 agrees at 9 bases. The ends lost 0 bases at V and 2 bases at J; junction bases unmatched: 0. The CDR3 covers 16 residues. Germline values: CDR1 SGHNT, CDR2 YYREEE (reference sequence). In DNA form, the CDR3 reads TGTGCCAGCAGCTTGGGACAGGGGGCTGGGGCCAACGTCCTGACTTTC. This translates into CASSLGQGAGANVLTF.

The chain couples TRBV6-6 to TRBJ1-1; maybe TRBD1 (5 bases). Trimming took 0 bases from V and 3 from J, leaving 11 bases between them. There are 15 residues in the CDR3. Germline CDR1 MNHNY, CDR2 SVGAGI (reference sequence). The CDR3 spells CASSYSGRVYTEAFF. CDR3 nucleotide sequence: TGTGCCAGCAGTTACTCGGGCAGGGTCTACACTGAAGCTTTCTTT.

The V gene is TRBV5-6, the J gene TRBJ1-2; D unclear. The V end was cut by 4 bases, the J end by 2 bases, with 15 bases between. The CDR3 loop spans 15 amino acids. In germline, CDR1 is SGHDT, CDR2 YYEEEE. The CDR3 DNA reads as TGTGCCAGCAGCCTGGGGATAGCGAGAAACTATGGCTACACCTTC. As protein: CASSLGIARNYGYTF.

This clone was detected only once. The sample holds other DNA sequences that translate to the same CDR3. The gene calls are TRBV7-2 and TRBJ2-6; 8 bases fit TRBD1. The CDR3 has 18 amino acids. Trimming cost V 1 base and J 0 bases; bases outside gene matches: 5. Germline lookup yields CDR1 SGHTA and CDR2 FQGNSA. The CDR3 region has the DNA TGTGCCAGCAGCTTAGTACGGACAGGGAGCTCTGGGGCCAACGTCCTGACTTTC. This encodes CASSLVRTGSSGANVLTF.

This clone appeared many times. The chain is built from TRBV7-9 and TRBJ1-1; no clear D. Trimming removed 4 bases from V and 8 bases from J, with 17 bases in between. This CDR3 is built from 14 residues. Per germline, CDR1 SEHNR and CDR2 FQNEAQ (reference sequence). Written as DNA, the CDR3 is TGTGCCAGCAGCTCCAACCTATCAGGAGGGGAAGCTTTCTTT. It yields the protein CASSSNLSGGEAFF.

The chain couples TRBV19 to TRBJ1-4; 7 bases agree with TRBD1. J was trimmed by 6 bases and V by 3 bases; bases with no gene match: 7. There are 15 residues in the CDR3. Germline values: CDR1 LNHDA, CDR2 SQIVND (reference sequence). The DNA of the CDR3 is TGTGCCAGTAGTATCGTGGGCAGGGGGGATGAAAAACTGTTTTTT. This codes for CASSIVGRGDEKLFF.

This chain links TRBV27 with TRBJ1-2; D is ambiguous. The V end lost 3 bases, the J end lost 8 bases, and 13 bases lay between the germline ends. CDR3 length: 13 amino acids. Germline V gives CDR1 MNHEY, CDR2 SMNVEV (reference sequence). CDR3 in amino acids: CASSFSHSMGYTF. CDR3 coding DNA: TGTGCCAGCAGTTTTTCGCACAGCATGGGCTACACCTTC.

The V and J genes are TRBV30 and TRBJ1-1; D not certain. This CDR3 comprises 13 residues. V lost 5 bases and J lost 1, with 11 bases in between. Germline CDR1 is GTSNPN and CDR2 is SVGIG (reference sequence). The CDR3 nucleotides read TGTGCCTGGTCGCGGGTCCCGAACACTGAAGCTTTCTTT. Translated, it gives CAWSRVPNTEAFF.

The rearrangement links TRBV7-2 to TRBJ2-2, with 11 bases aligning to TRBD1. Germline CDR1 SGHTA, CDR2 FQGNSA. CDR3 length equals 16 residues. The junction had 4 bases not matched to a gene; V was cut back by 5 bases and J by 2 bases. The DNA for the CDR3 is TGTGCCAGCAGCGAACGGACAGGGGGCAACACCGGGGAGCTGTTTTTT. Translating gives CASSERTGGNTGELFF.

The V call is TRBV21-1, the J call TRBJ2-7; the listed D gene, TRBD1, was not tested against the DNA. TRBV21-1 is given as a pseudogene. The CDR3 has 16 amino acids. The CDR3 loop is CASSKGGQGSSYEQYF. In DNA form, the CDR3 reads TGTGCCAGCAGCAAAGGAGGTCAGGGATCCTCCTACGAGCAGTACTTC.

The genes are TRBV11-1 and TRBJ2-1, with D perhaps TRBD2 (6 bases). CDR1 is SGHAT, CDR2 FQDESV, per germline (reference sequence). This CDR3 comprises 15 residues. The V end lost 5 bases, the J end lost 0 bases, and 11 bases lay between the germline ends. The CDR3 coding sequence is TGTGCCAGCAGCCGGGACGGGAGCTCCTACAATGAGCAGTTCTTC. Amino acids: CASSRDGSSYNEQFF. Full variable domain (rest looked up from reference TRBV11-1 and TRBJ2-1): EAEVAQSPRYKITEKSQAVAFWCDPISGHATLYWYRQILGQGPELLVQFQDESVVDDSQLPKDRFSAERLKGVDSTLKIQPAELGDSAMYLCASSRDGSSYNEQFFGPGTRLTVL.

For the CDR3, the DNA is TGTGCCAGCAGCTCTCAGGGAAGTGGGACTGAAGCTTTCTTT. This translates into CASSSQGSGTEAFF. V usage is TRBV7-2 and J usage is TRBJ1-1; D perhaps matches TRBD1 (5 bases). The germline V and J ends were trimmed by 4 bases and 5 bases, with 14 bases remaining between them. The CDR3 is made up of 14 amino acids. From germline, CDR1 is SGHTA and CDR2 FQGNSA.

The chain links TRBV7-9 to TRBJ2-2; D gene unclear. The CDR3 totals 12 residues. The germline CDR1 and CDR2 sequences are SEHNR and FQNEAQ (reference sequence). V was pared by 5 bases and J by 7 bases, with 8 bases between. CDR3 region: CASSPFGGELFF. Written as DNA, the CDR3 is TGTGCCAGCAGCCCTTTCGGCGGGGAGCTGTTTTTT.

The rearrangement joins TRBV6-5 to TRBJ2-5, with 8 bases aligning to TRBD2. The CDR3 contains 14 residues. Trimming at V came to 8 bases and at J to 5 bases, leaving 10 bases not matched to a gene. Germline-derived CDR1 and CDR2 are MNHEY and SVGAGI. Here the CDR3 DNA reads TGTGCCAGCGCTGCGGGGGGAGAGGGGGAGACCCAGTACTTC. Its translation is CASAAGGEGETQYF.

This chain connects TRBV2 to TRBJ1-4; D might be TRBD1 (5 bases). The CDR3 is 14 amino acids. CDR1 is SNHLY, CDR2 FYNNEI, per germline. V dropped 5 bases and J dropped 7 bases, with 14 bases sitting between them. CDR3 in DNA: TGTGCCAGCAGTCAACAGCTCGGGGGTGAAAAACTGTTTTTT. The encoded protein is CASSQQLGGEKLFF.

The rearrangement links TRBV5-1 to TRBJ2-1, with TRBD2 as a possible D gene (6 bases). The CDR3 sequence is 15 residues long. CDR1 SGHRS and CDR2 YFSETQ come from the germline V gene. V was pared by 3 bases and J by 0 bases, with 10 bases between. The CDR3 sequence is CASSSLASSYNEQFF. The CDR3 nucleotides are TGCGCCAGCAGCTCACTAGCATCCTCCTACAATGAGCAGTTCTTC.